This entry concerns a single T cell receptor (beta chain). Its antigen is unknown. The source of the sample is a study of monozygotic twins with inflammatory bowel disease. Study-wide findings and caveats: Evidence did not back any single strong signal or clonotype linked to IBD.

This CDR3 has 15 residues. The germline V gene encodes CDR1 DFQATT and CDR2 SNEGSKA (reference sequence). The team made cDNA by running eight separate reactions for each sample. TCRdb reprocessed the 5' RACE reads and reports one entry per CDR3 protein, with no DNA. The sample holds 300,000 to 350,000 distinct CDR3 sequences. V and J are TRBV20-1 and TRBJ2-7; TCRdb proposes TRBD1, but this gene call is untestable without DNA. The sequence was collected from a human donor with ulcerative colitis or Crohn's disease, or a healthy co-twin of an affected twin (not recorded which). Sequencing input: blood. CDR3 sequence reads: CSASHRQGFSYEQYF.